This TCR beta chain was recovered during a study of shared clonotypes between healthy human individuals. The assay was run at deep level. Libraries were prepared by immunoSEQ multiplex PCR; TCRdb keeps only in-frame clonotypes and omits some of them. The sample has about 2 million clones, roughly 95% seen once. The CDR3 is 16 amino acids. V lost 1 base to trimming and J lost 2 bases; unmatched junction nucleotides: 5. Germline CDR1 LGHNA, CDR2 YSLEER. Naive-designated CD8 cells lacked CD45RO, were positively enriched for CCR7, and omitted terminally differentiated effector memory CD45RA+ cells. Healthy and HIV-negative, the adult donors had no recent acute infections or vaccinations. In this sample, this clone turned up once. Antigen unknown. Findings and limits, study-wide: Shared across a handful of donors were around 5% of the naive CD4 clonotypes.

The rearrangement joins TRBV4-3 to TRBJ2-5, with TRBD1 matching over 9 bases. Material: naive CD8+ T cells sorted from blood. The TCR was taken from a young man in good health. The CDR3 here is CASSQGQGVGQETQYF. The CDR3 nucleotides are TGCGCCAGCAGCCAAGGACAGGGGGTCGGACAAGAGACCCAGTACTTC.